A single sample gave rise to the 12 T cell receptor beta chains below, sequenced in a study of stem cell transplantation in POMP-related autoinflammatory disease. The protocol was immunoSEQ multiplex PCR, while the TCRdb copy is restricted to in-frame clones and leaves out a portion. The sample records some 33,000 clones, approximately 86% being singletons. The sample here was CD4+ T cells from PBMCs, taken before stem cell transplantation. Receptors originate from a human donor with POMP-related autoinflammation and immune dysregulation (PRAID).

V usage is TRBV6-6 and J usage is TRBJ1-2; D is perhaps TRBD1 (5 bases). The V gene lost 3 bases and the J gene lost 4 bases, with 15 bases spanning the gap. From germline, CDR1 is MNHNY and CDR2 SVGAGI (reference sequence). The CDR3 spans 15 residues. The CDR3 bases are TGTGCCAGCAGTTATCGAGGGGACTCAAGCTATGGCTACACCTTC. Translated: CASSYRGDSSYGYTF.

The chain couples TRBV6-6 to TRBJ1-3; the D is unclear. The CDR3 totals 12 residues. Deletions cut 2 bases from V and 5 bases from J, with 4 bases between. The V gene's germline CDR1 is MNHNY and CDR2 SVGAGI (reference sequence). CDR3 sequence reads: CASSYDRNTIYF. CDR3 nucleotides: TGTGCCAGCAGTTACGATCGAAACACCATATATTTT.

The genes are TRBV28 and TRBJ1-2; D gene unclear. The CDR3 totals 15 residues. Germline CDR1 MDHEN, CDR2 SYDVKM. V gave up 3 bases and J gave up 4 bases, with 15 bases separating them. The DNA of the CDR3 is TGTGCCAGCAGTTTTGGTCCAACCGTGGGCTATGGCTACACCTTC. Amino acids: CASSFGPTVGYGYTF.

This chain joins TRBV9 and TRBJ2-2; 8 nucleotides align to TRBD1. The germline gives CDR1 SGDLS, CDR2 YYNGEE. V was clipped by 4 bases and J by 1 base; unmatched bases: 9. The CDR3 covers 17 residues. The CDR3, as DNA: TGTGCCAGCAGCCCCGACCCCGGGACAGGGAACACCGGGGAGCTGTTTTTT. The encoded protein is CASSPDPGTGNTGELFF.

V and J are TRBV29-1 and TRBJ1-4; TRBD1 is a possible D gene (6 bases). The CDR3 loop spans 13 amino acids. V was cut by 2 bases and J by 8 bases, with 12 bases left in between. Germline V gene lookup returns CDR1 SQVTM and CDR2 ANQGSEA. Here the CDR3 reads CSVEWQGSEKLFF. The CDR3 DNA sequence: TGCAGCGTTGAATGGCAGGGGAGCGAAAAACTGTTTTTT. Looking up the rest from reference TRBV29-1 and TRBJ1-4 gives the full variable domain: SAVISQKPSRDICQRGTSLTIQCQVDSQVTMMFWYRQQPGQSLTLIATANQGSEATYESGFVIDKFPISRPNLTFSTLTVSNMSPEDSSIYLCSVEWQGSEKLFFGSGTQLSVL.

This rearrangement joins TRBV5-1 to TRBJ2-7; D is possibly TRBD1 or TRBD2 (6 bases each). CDR3 length equals 16 residues. Trimming shortened V by 4 bases and J by 5 bases, and 22 bases separated the two germline ends. Germline lookup yields CDR1 SGHRS and CDR2 YFSETQ. CDR3 residues: CASSRGVGGRRDEQYF. CDR3 coding DNA: TGCGCCAGCAGCCGCGGGGTTGGGGGGCGTAGGGACGAGCAGTACTTC. Variable domain in full (rest from reference TRBV5-1 and TRBJ2-7): KAGVTQTPRYLIKTRGQQVTLSCSPISGHRSVSWYQQTPGQGLQFLFEYFSETQRNKGNFPGRFSGRQFSNSRSEMNVSTLELGDSALYLCASSRGVGGRRDEQYFGPGTRLTVT.

V gene TRBV2 combines with J gene TRBJ2-5; TRBD1 matches 7 bases. CDR1 and CDR2 from the germline V gene are SNHLY and FYNNEI. The CDR3 is 15 amino acids. J lost 1 base, V lost 8 bases, and 10 bases had no gene match. CDR3 amino acids: CASRISTGPQETQYF. CDR3 sequence (DNA): TGTGCCAGCCGGATCTCGACAGGGCCCCAAGAGACCCAGTACTTC. Together with reference TRBV2 and TRBJ2-5, the CDR3 gives the full variable domain: EPEVTQTPSHQVTQMGQEVILRCVPISNHLYFYWYRQILGQKVEFLVSFYNNEISEKSEIFDDQFSVERPDGSNFTLKIRSTKLEDSAMYFCASRISTGPQETQYFGPGTRLLVL.

V gene TRBV15 combines with J gene TRBJ1-5; D is ambiguous. Per the germline V gene, CDR1 is LNHNV and CDR2 is YYDKDF (reference sequence). This CDR3 region has 13 residues. V was shortened by 0 bases and J by 7 bases, with 7 bases between the two germline ends. The CDR3 coding sequence is TGTGCCACCAGCAGAGATGGAAAACAGCCCCAGCATTTT. Its protein product is CATSRDGKQPQHF.

The sample holds a few counts of this clone. The chain employs TRBV19 and TRBJ2-2; 8 bases match TRBD2. CDR3 size: 14 residues. Germline V CDR1 and CDR2: LNHDA, SQIVND (reference sequence). The J segment lost 4 bases and the V segment lost 6 bases, leaving 4 bases of the junction unmatched. This CDR3 reads CASSPAGGTGELFF. CDR3 DNA sequence: TGTGCCAGTAGCCCTGCGGGGGGCACCGGGGAGCTGTTTTTT.

The chain couples TRBV11-3 to TRBJ2-1, with 11 bases identical to TRBD2. The CDR3 sequence is 19 residues long. The V and J ends lost 5 bases and 8 bases, in that order; junction bases with no gene match: 20. Looked up from germline, CDR1 is SGHNT and CDR2 is YENEEA. CDR3: CASSPIRGTSGRRFHEQFF. CDR3 nucleotides: TGTGCCAGCAGCCCAATCAGAGGAACTAGCGGGAGAAGATTTCATGAGCAGTTCTTC.

The rearrangement joins TRBV5-4 to TRBJ2-3; D uncertain. The CDR3 has 15 amino acids. CDR1 and CDR2 (germline): SGHNT, YYREEE (reference sequence). V lost 0 bases, J lost 2 bases, and 10 bases lay in between. DNA of the CDR3: TGTGCCAGCAGCTTGGCACCGGATTTCACAGATACGCAGTATTTT. It encodes CASSLAPDFTDTQYF.

Only a few counts were recorded for this clone. CDR3 sequence reads: CATTAEQPQHF. The CDR3 DNA follows: TGTGCCACCACCGCAGAACAGCCCCAGCATTTT. J is TRBJ1-5 and V is TRBV15; D unresolved. Per germline, CDR1 LNHNV and CDR2 YYDKDF (reference sequence). V gave up 7 bases and J gave up 7 bases, with 8 bases separating them. The CDR3 runs 11 residues.